This T cell receptor beta chain appears in the sequencing data of a study of Tregs in tolerant kidney transplant recipients. Study conclusions and caveats: Nucleotide sequences could not be compared across some patients' samples due to primer changes. In tolerant patients, donor-specific Tregs outgrew total Tregs, suggesting antigen-driven expansion.

Related graft donors supplied nonmyeloablative bone marrow transplants, and mixed chimerism was transient. Clones were sequenced by immunoSEQ multiplex PCR, and TCRdb holds only the in-frame ones, with some missing. This sample's clone table lists tens of thousands of clones. The CDR3 covers 16 residues. The ends were cut back, 0 bases at V and 0 bases at J, with 13 bases in the middle. Germline loops: CDR1 SGHRS, CDR2 YFSETQ. On this clone: The antigen remains unidentified. The read ends 3 residues shy of where the CDR3 ends; the end is completed using the germline J gene.

Sequencing used CD4+ T cells from blood (PBMCs), obtained 24 months after the transplant. This sequence originates from a human patient who received a combined kidney and bone marrow transplant. Part of the T cells may come from the graft donor. This chain uses TRBV5-1 with TRBJ2-7, with a weak D call TRBD1 (6 bases). This CDR3 reads CASSLGTAGGSYEQYF. The covered CDR3 bases are TGCGCCAGCAGCTTGGGGACAGCCGGCGGCTCCTACGAG.